Listed below are T cell receptor beta chains from one sample, sequenced in a study of OX40 agonist ivuxolimab in advanced cancers. Some clones are missing from TCRdb's copy, which holds only in-frame ones; the method was immunoSEQ multiplex PCR. Of approximately 39,000 clones listed, about nine tenths were seen once; the top ten hold about 4.2%. Sequences were derived from CD4+ or CD8+ T cells sorted from blood, sampled in a trial of the OX40 agonist ivuxolimab. The receptors derive from an adult with an advanced solid tumor such as melanoma, head and neck, liver or kidney cancer. The CDR3 runs from the conserved cysteine through the conserved F or W. A D gene is named only where the DNA matches it firmly. Some rows mark clone size as missing; the rest say once, few, many or name a class of expanded clone.

V gene: TRBV9
clone size: NA
D gene: TRBD2
J gene: TRBJ2-3
CDR3 DNA: TGTGCCAGCAGCGTAGGGATAGCGGGCTTCACAGATACGCAGTATTTT
CDR3 protein: CASSVGIAGFTDTQYF

V gene: TRBV4-2
clone size: few
D gene: NA
J gene: TRBJ2-2
CDR3 DNA: TGTGCCAGCAGTGCCGGGCCCTCGAACACCGGGGAGCTGTTTTTT
CDR3 protein: CASSAGPSNTGELFF

V gene: TRBV19
clone size: NA
D gene: TRBD1
J gene: TRBJ1-2
CDR3 DNA: TGTGCCACGAACCGGGACAGGAGTGGAGTTAACTATGGCTACACCTTC
CDR3 protein: CATNRDRSGVNYGYTF

V gene: TRBV5-1
clone size: once
D gene: TRBD1
J gene: TRBJ2-2
CDR3 DNA: TGCGCCAGCAGGGCGGGACAGGAGAACACCGGGGAGCTGTTTTTT
CDR3 protein: CASRAGQENTGELFF

V gene: TRBV27
clone size: NA
D gene: TRBD1
J gene: TRBJ2-2
CDR3 DNA: TGTGCCAGCAGGGCCCAGGGGGCGAACACCGGGGAGCTGTTTTTT
CDR3 protein: CASRAQGANTGELFF

V gene: TRBV28
clone size: NA
D gene: NA
J gene: TRBJ2-1
CDR3 DNA: TGTGCCAGCACGACTGACAATGAGCAGTTCTTC
CDR3 protein: CASTTDNEQFF

V gene: TRBV7-9
clone size: NA
D gene: TRBD2
J gene: TRBJ2-3
CDR3 DNA: TGTGCCAGCAGCTCCGGACTAGCGTCTCGCACAGATACGCAGTATTTT
CDR3 protein: CASSSGLASRTDTQYF

V gene: TRBV7-3
clone size: NA
D gene: TRBD2
J gene: TRBJ2-1
CDR3 DNA: TGTGCCAGCAGCCCCGGGACTACCCATGAGCAGTTCTTC
CDR3 protein: CASSPGTTHEQFF

V gene: TRBV7-2
clone size: NA
D gene: NA
J gene: TRBJ2-1
CDR3 DNA: TGTGCCAGCAGCACTAGTCGGGGGTTGAGCCCTAATGAGCAGTTCTTC
CDR3 protein: CASSTSRGLSPNEQFF

V gene: TRBV6-5
clone size: NA
D gene: TRBD1
J gene: TRBJ1-2
CDR3 DNA: TGTGCCAGCACCCCCGGGACAGGGGCCGGCTACACCTTC
CDR3 protein: CASTPGTGAGYTF

V gene: TRBV5-5
clone size: NA
D gene: TRBD2
J gene: TRBJ2-1
CDR3 DNA: TGTGCCAGCAGCTGGACTAGCGGGGGATACAATGAGCAGTTCTTC
CDR3 protein: CASSWTSGGYNEQFF

V gene: TRBV10-2
clone size: NA
D gene: NA
J gene: TRBJ2-3
CDR3 DNA: TGCGCCAGCAGTGAGGTCGATACGCAGTATTTT
CDR3 protein: CASSEVDTQYF

V gene: TRBV11-2
clone size: NA
D gene: NA
J gene: TRBJ1-6
CDR3 DNA: TGTGCCAGCCAACTCGGTGGGGGACAAGGATCACCCCTCCACTTT
CDR3 protein: CASQLGGGQGSPLHF

V gene: TRBV6-5
clone size: NA
D gene: NA
J gene: TRBJ1-1
CDR3 DNA: TGTGCCAGCAGTTATACGGACAGGAACACTGAAGCTTTCTTT
CDR3 protein: CASSYTDRNTEAFF

V gene: TRBV11-2
clone size: NA
D gene: NA
J gene: TRBJ2-2
CDR3 DNA: TGTGCCAGCAGCCGGAGACGGGAGCCCCCCGGGGAGCTGTTTTTT
CDR3 protein: CASSRRREPPGELFF

V gene: TRBV5-1
clone size: NA
D gene: NA
J gene: TRBJ1-2
CDR3 DNA: TGCGCCAGCAGCTTGGCCGAGGCAGGTGATGGCTACACCTTC
CDR3 protein: CASSLAEAGDGYTF

V gene: TRBV10-3
clone size: once
D gene: NA
J gene: TRBJ2-5
CDR3 DNA: TGTGCCATCAGCCCGGGACTCCAAGAGACCCAGTACTTC
CDR3 protein: CAISPGLQETQYF

V gene: TRBV19
clone size: NA
D gene: NA
J gene: TRBJ1-3
CDR3 DNA: TGTGCCAGTAGTACGCAGGGCTCTGGAAACACCATATATTTT
CDR3 protein: CASSTQGSGNTIYF

V gene: TRBV5-5
clone size: NA
D gene: NA
J gene: TRBJ2-6
CDR3 DNA: TGTGCCAGCAGCTTGGGCAGGGCCCTCTCTGGGGCCAACGTCCTGACTTTC
CDR3 protein: CASSLGRALSGANVLTF

V gene: TRBV7-6
clone size: NA
D gene: NA
J gene: TRBJ1-5
CDR3 DNA: TGTGCCAGCACCTTGGGGGTCGGGGACAATCAGCCCCAGCATTTT
CDR3 protein: CASTLGVGDNQPQHF

V gene: TRBV30
clone size: NA
D gene: NA
J gene: TRBJ1-2
CDR3 DNA: TGTGCCTGGAGTGAGCCAGGGGATTGGTATGGCTACACCTTC
CDR3 protein: CAWSEPGDWYGYTF

V gene: TRBV5-1
clone size: NA
D gene: NA
J gene: TRBJ2-1
CDR3 DNA: TGCGCCAGCAGCACCCATGCTAATGAGCAGTTCTTC
CDR3 protein: CASSTHANEQFF

V gene: TRBV2
clone size: NA
D gene: TRBD1
J gene: TRBJ2-4
CDR3 DNA: TGTGCCAGCAGTGCAACCGTTCTAGACGGACAGGACGGGGACTTC
CDR3 protein: CASSATVLDGQDGDF

V gene: TRBV2
clone size: NA
D gene: TRBD1
J gene: TRBJ1-1
CDR3 DNA: TGTGCCAGCAGTGACCCGGGACAGGGAAACACTGAAGCTTTCTTT
CDR3 protein: CASSDPGQGNTEAFF

V gene: TRBV7-3
clone size: NA
D gene: TRBD2
J gene: TRBJ2-1
CDR3 DNA: TGTGCCAGCAGCTTAAAGTCGAGCGGGGCCGGTGGACAGTTCTTC
CDR3 protein: CASSLKSSGAGGQFF

V gene: TRBV7-2
clone size: NA
D gene: TRBD2
J gene: TRBJ2-2
CDR3 DNA: TGTGCCAGCAGCTTAGCGTTTATGCTAGCGGGGGTGTCGGGGGAGCTGTTTTTT
CDR3 protein: CASSLAFMLAGVSGELFF

V gene: TRBV9
clone size: few
D gene: NA
J gene: TRBJ2-3
CDR3 DNA: TGTGCCAGCAGCGTACCCTTTAGCGATGCACGCACAGATACGCAGTATTTT
CDR3 protein: CASSVPFSDARTDTQYF

V gene: TRBV7-2
clone size: NA
D gene: NA
J gene: TRBJ2-7
CDR3 DNA: TGTGCCAGCAGCTTCCGGCGGGCAGCGTCCTACGAGCAGTACTTC
CDR3 protein: CASSFRRAASYEQYF

V gene: TRBV7-3
clone size: NA
D gene: NA
J gene: TRBJ2-3
CDR3 DNA: TGTGCCAGCAGCTCCTCTACGGCGCGCAATACGCAGTATTTT
CDR3 protein: CASSSSTARNTQYF

V gene: TRBV9
clone size: NA
D gene: TRBD1
J gene: TRBJ2-1
CDR3 DNA: TGTGCCAGCAGCCCTACGACGGGACAGGGGCACAATGAGCAGTTCTTC
CDR3 protein: CASSPTTGQGHNEQFF

V gene: TRBV2
clone size: NA
D gene: NA
J gene: TRBJ2-7
CDR3 DNA: TGTGCCAGCAGTGAGGACACGGCCTCCTACGAGCAGTACTTC
CDR3 protein: CASSEDTASYEQYF

V gene: TRBV9
clone size: NA
D gene: NA
J gene: TRBJ2-5
CDR3 DNA: TGTGCCAGCAGCGTAGCTGGGGAGACCCAGTACTTC
CDR3 protein: CASSVAGETQYF

V gene: TRBV7-9
clone size: NA
D gene: NA
J gene: TRBJ2-1
CDR3 DNA: TGTGCCACCGGCCATCTAATATACAATGAGCAGTTCTTC
CDR3 protein: CATGHLIYNEQFF

V gene: TRBV5-1
clone size: NA
D gene: NA
J gene: TRBJ2-3
CDR3 DNA: TGCGCCAGCAGCCCCGGGGGGCTTGTGATTAGCACAGATACGCAGTATTTT
CDR3 protein: CASSPGGLVISTDTQYF

V gene: TRBV11-2
clone size: NA
D gene: NA
J gene: TRBJ2-7
CDR3 DNA: TGTGCCAGCAGCTTAGATTACAGGGGGGGCGCCGGTCAGTACTTC
CDR3 protein: CASSLDYRGGAGQYF

V gene: TRBV18
clone size: NA
D gene: TRBD2
J gene: TRBJ2-3
CDR3 DNA: TGTGCCAGCTCACCGCTGGCTAGCGGGAGGTGGGGCACAGATACGCAGTATTTT
CDR3 protein: CASSPLASGRWGTDTQYF

V gene: TRBV5-8
clone size: NA
D gene: TRBD2
J gene: TRBJ2-7
CDR3 DNA: TGTGCCACGCACGGGGGGTCCTCCTACGAGCAGTACTTC
CDR3 protein: CATHGGSSYEQYF

V gene: TRBV7-6
clone size: NA
D gene: TRBD2
J gene: TRBJ2-7
CDR3 DNA: TGTGCCAGCAGCCGGACTAGCTTGTACGAGCAGTACTTC
CDR3 protein: CASSRTSLYEQYF

V gene: TRBV18
clone size: NA
D gene: TRBD2
J gene: TRBJ2-7
CDR3 DNA: TGTGCCAGCTCACCAACCCCTAGCGGGAGCTACGAGCAGTACTTC
CDR3 protein: CASSPTPSGSYEQYF

V gene: TRBV7-2
clone size: few
D gene: NA
J gene: TRBJ1-5
CDR3 DNA: TGTGCCAGCAGCCTTAGACAGTATAGCAATCAGCCCCAGCATTTT
CDR3 protein: CASSLRQYSNQPQHF

V gene: TRBV18
clone size: NA
D gene: NA
J gene: TRBJ1-3
CDR3 DNA: TGTGCCAGCTCACGAGGACAGTCGAGCTCTGGAAACACCATATATTTT
CDR3 protein: CASSRGQSSSGNTIYF

V gene: TRBV18
clone size: NA
D gene: NA
J gene: TRBJ1-1
CDR3 DNA: TGTGCCAGCTCACCCCAGACAGGGAACACTGAAGCTTTCTTT
CDR3 protein: CASSPQTGNTEAFF

V gene: TRBV23-1
clone size: NA
D gene: TRBD2
J gene: TRBJ2-2
CDR3 DNA: TGCGCCAGCAGTCAATCGGTGGCGGGGGATACCGGGGAGCTGTTTTTT
CDR3 protein: CASSQSVAGDTGELFF

V gene: TRBV5-1
clone size: NA
D gene: TRBD1
J gene: TRBJ1-2
CDR3 DNA: TGCGCCAGCAGCTTGGACGGGACAGGGGTCGTGAATGGCTACACCTTC
CDR3 protein: CASSLDGTGVVNGYTF

V gene: TRBV14
clone size: NA
D gene: NA
J gene: TRBJ1-4
CDR3 DNA: TGTGCCAGCAGCCAAGGCGGGCAGGGAAATAGCGAAAAACTGTTTTTT
CDR3 protein: CASSQGGQGNSEKLFF